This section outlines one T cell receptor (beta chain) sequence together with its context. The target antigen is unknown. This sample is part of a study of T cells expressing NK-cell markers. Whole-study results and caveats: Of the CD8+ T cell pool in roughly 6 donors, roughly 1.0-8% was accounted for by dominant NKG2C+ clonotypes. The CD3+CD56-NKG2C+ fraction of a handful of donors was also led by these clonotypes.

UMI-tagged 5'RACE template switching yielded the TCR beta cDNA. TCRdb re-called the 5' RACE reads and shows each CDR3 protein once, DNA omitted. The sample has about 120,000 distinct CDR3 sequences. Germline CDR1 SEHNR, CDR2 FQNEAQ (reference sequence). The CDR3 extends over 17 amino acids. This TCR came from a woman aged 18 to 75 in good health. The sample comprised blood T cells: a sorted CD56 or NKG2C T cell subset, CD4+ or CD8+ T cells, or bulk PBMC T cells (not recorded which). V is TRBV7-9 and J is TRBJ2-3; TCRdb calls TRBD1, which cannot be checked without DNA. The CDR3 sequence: CASSLEASQGGTDTQYF.